A single T cell receptor beta chain is shown here with its context. Its antigen is unknown. No base-level quality is on record; no much larger clone is a single base apart. Read against the paper, the sample's time point label means: about 28 days (+/-7) after the second vaccine dose. AZD1222 recipients whose second dose came at about 4 weeks and those whose second dose came at about 12 weeks were combined into one group, since spike-specific TCR depth and breadth did not differ between the two schedules. Vaccinee samples came from UK trials COV001 and COV002, including a single-blind randomized controlled phase 2/3 trial of AZD1222 (ChAdOx1 nCoV-19) in healthy adults. For TCRbeta chain sequencing, PBMC samples were collected from trial participants at day 0 and at day 28 after the second dose. CDR1 LNHDA and CDR2 SQIVND are derived from the germline V gene (reference sequence). Ends trimmed: V by 10 bases, J by 2 bases; bases unmatched to a gene: 12. The CDR3 numbers 15 residues from cysteine through phenylalanine. The only DNA kept is the CDR3, 45 bases in frame from the first base.

The CDR3 regions of human TCRbeta chains were analyzed by immunosequencing. The authors processed their data as follows. TCRs in the repertoires were compared against a reference library of SARS-CoV-2-specific TCRs that had been generated with the MIRA antigen-specificity platform. Breadth was defined as the fraction of unique TCRs that were SARS-CoV-2-associated, and depth was defined as the fraction of total T cells that were SARS-CoV-2-associated. Using the MIRA data, each spike-specific TCR was assigned both to the spike region to which the TCR was reactive and to a CD4 or CD8 class. Log10-transformed breadth and depth values were compared by one-way ANOVA with Sidak's multiple comparisons tests. Not all clones reach the TCRdb copy of this immuneACCESS table, which keeps in-frame sequences only. Checked studies attribute under half of the gap to unresolved V genes and leave the rest unexplained. That table supplies the V and J calls and clone size; D and trimming were determined from the DNA. This sample comprises under 150,000 clones, 80% to 95% of them detected only once. 3.6% of the sample rests with the top ten.

These data belong to a study of T cell responses to AZD1222 COVID-19 vaccine (dated by TCRdb to the early 2020s). The study in broad terms: A total of 230 to 250 trial participants underwent TCR sequencing, of whom 207 received two doses of AZD1222 and some 25 received two doses of the MenACWY control vaccine. Trial participants were enrolled by age into 18-55, 56-69 and 70-plus year subgroups, with approximately 150, 30 and 60 TCR-sequenced participants respectively. What the work shows at the level of the full study, not this receptor alone: Nearly half of unique spike-specific TCRs reportedly recognized epitopes outside regions mutated in the B.1.351 and B.1.1.7 variants. The 56-69-year group was small, and its depth increase did not reach significance, likely because of low power. Most participants were white British and females outnumbered males, and the authors suggested that clonal diversity may have been underestimated. Conclusions about previously exposed vaccinees were limited because only 5 or 6 AZD1222 recipients were SARS-CoV-2 seropositive at baseline. After two AZD1222 doses, both the breadth and the depth of spike-specific TCRs were significantly higher than at day 0 and than in MenACWY recipients. Because no day 14 peak-response samples were available, the repertoires could be characterized only after the peak T cell response. The whole spike protein was spanned by vaccine-associated CD4 TCRs, and dominant responses were seen in regions 160-218 and 743-854.

The source is an adult who received the AZD1222 COVID-19 vaccine. Here the chain combines TRBV19 and TRBJ1-1; 8 middle bases align to TRBD1. Sequences were derived from peripheral blood, sampled 28 days after the second AZD1222 dose. CDR3 loop: CATRDRGRANTEAFF. In nucleotides, the sequence is TGTGCCACCAGAGACAGGGGCCGGGCAAACACTGAAGCTTTCTTT.